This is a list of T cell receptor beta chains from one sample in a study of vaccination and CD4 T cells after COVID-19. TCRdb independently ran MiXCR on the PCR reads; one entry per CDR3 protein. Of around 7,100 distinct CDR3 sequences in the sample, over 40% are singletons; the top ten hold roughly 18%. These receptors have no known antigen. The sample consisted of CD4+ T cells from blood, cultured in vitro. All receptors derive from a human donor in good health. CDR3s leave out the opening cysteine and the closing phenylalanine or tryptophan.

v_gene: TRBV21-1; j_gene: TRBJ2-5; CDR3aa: ASSKSVQLGQGEETQY
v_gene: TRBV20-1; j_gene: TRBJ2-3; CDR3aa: SASWTSGGLDTQY
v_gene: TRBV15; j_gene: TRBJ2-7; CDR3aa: APSRAGRAYEQY
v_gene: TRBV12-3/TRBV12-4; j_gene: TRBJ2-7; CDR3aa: ASRGARSPEQY
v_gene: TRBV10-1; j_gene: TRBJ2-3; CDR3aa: ASSVLAGGSTDTQY
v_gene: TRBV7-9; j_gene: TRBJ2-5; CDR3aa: ASSRDRLQETQY
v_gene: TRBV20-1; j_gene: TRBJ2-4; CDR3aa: SARMAGGTNIQY
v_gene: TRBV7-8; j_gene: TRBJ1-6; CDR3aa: ASSLAREGNSPLH
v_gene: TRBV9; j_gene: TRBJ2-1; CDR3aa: ASSRHSPNEQF
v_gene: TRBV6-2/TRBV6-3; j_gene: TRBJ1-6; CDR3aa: ASSYSGTTGNSPLH
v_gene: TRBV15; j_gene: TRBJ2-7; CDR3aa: ATSSLTGAEGEQY
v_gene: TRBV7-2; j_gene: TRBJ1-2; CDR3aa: ASSSTGGNYGYT
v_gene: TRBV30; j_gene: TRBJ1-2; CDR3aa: AWVPAGRHYGYT
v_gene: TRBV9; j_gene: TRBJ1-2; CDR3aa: ASSLGRRYGYT
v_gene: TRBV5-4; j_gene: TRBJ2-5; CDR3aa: ASSLGLAGETQY
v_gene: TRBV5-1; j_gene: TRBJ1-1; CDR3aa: ASSFPGQSSTEAF
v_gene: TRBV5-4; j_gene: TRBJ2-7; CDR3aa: ASSLARTSGSYEQY
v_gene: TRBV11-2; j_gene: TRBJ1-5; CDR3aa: ASSLEDSNQPQH
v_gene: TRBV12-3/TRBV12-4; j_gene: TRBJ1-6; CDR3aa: ASSPGVVGSPLH
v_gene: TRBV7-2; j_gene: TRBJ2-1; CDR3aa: ASSPQGLNEQF
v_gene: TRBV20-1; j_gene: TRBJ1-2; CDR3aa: SAAIDSGYT
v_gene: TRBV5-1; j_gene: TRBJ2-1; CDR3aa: ASSLDSGVDEQF
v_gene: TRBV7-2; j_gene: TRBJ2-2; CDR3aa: ASSLEVGGSTGELF
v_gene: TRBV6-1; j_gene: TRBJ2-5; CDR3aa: ASSEIGLAGRETQY
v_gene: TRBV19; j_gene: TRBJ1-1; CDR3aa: ASSIRETGNTEAF